A selection of T cell receptor beta chains follows, all from one sample in a study of T cell responses to AZD1222 COVID-19 vaccine. Using immunoSEQ multiplex PCR, the repertoire was profiled, and TCRdb retains in-frame clones only, with some absent. Of 100,000 or so clones in the sample, 75% to 90% were seen once. The sample in question was peripheral blood, obtained 28 days after the second AZD1222 dose. All receptors come from an adult who received the AZD1222 COVID-19 vaccine. Each CDR3 is given with its conserved first and last residue. Fields, in order: V gene, clone size, D gene, J gene, CDR3 DNA, CDR3 protein. The D gene is left open where the match is weak. Size values are once, few and many counts, or a class for expanded clones, and some rows have none.

>TRBV27|.|.|TRBJ1-5
TGTGCCAGCAGTCTCCGAAGGGGGGCTCCGCAGCCCCAGCATTTT
CASSLRRGAPQPQHF
>TRBV2|.|.|TRBJ2-7
TGTGCCAGCAGTGCTCTGAGGACCCGAGTCGACGAGCAGTACTTC
CASSALRTRVDEQYF
>TRBV28|.|TRBD1|TRBJ1-3
TGTGCCAGCAGTTCCGGGACAGGGCCAAACACCATATATTTT
CASSSGTGPNTIYF
>TRBV2|.|TRBD1|TRBJ1-2
TGTGCCAGCAGTTATGGACAGGGGCTATATGGCTACACCTTC
CASSYGQGLYGYTF
>TRBV5-8|.|.|TRBJ2-7
TGTGCCAGCAGCTTGGTTTCTAGCGAATACGAGCAGTACTTC
CASSLVSSEYEQYF
>TRBV19|.|.|TRBJ1-5
TGTGCCAGTCTCAGATCGGGGTCGGGCAATCAGCCCCAGCATTTT
CASLRSGSGNQPQHF
>TRBV28|.|.|TRBJ1-5
TGTGCCAGCATACTAAGACGTCAGCCCCAGCATTTT
CASILRRQPQHF
>TRBV5-1|.|.|TRBJ2-5
TGCGCCAGCAGCCCAACGAGGGGACCCGGGGAGACCCAGTACTTC
CASSPTRGPGETQYF
>TRBV28|.|.|TRBJ2-7
TGTGCCAGCAACTTCGGCACTGCGGTTCACGAGCAGTACTTC
CASNFGTAVHEQYF
>TRBV27|.|.|TRBJ2-7
TGTGCCAGCAGTCTTATCCGTGGGAGGAACGAGCAGTACTTC
CASSLIRGRNEQYF
>TRBV12-3/TRBV12-4|once|TRBD1|TRBJ2-7
TGTGCCAGCAGACGACAGGGGGGCGAGCAGTACTTC
CASRRQGGEQYF
>TRBV15|.|.|TRBJ1-4
TGTGCCACCAGCAGAGATCTTGATGAAAAACTGTTTTTT
CATSRDLDEKLFF
>TRBV27|once|TRBD1|TRBJ1-4
TGTGCCAGCAGGCCGTCGGGACAGGGGCATGAAAAACTGTTTTTT
CASRPSGQGHEKLFF
>TRBV6-2/TRBV6-3|.|TRBD1|TRBJ1-1
TGTGCCAGCAGTCTTTTGGGACAGATGGGCACTGAAGCTTTCTTT
CASSLLGQMGTEAFF
>TRBV20-1|.|.|TRBJ1-2
TGCAGTGCTAGAGGGGGATTGGGCTACACCTTC
CSARGGLGYTF
>TRBV27|.|.|TRBJ2-7
TGTGCCAGCACCCCTTCCCGGGTCCTTATATCCTACGAGCAGTACTTC
CASTPSRVLISYEQYF
>TRBV27|.|.|TRBJ1-6
TGTGCCAGCAGTTGGAACAATGGGTCACCCCTCCACTTT
CASSWNNGSPLHF
>TRBV27|.|.|TRBJ1-4
TGTGCCAGCAGTTTTGGCGGGAATGAAAAACTGTTTTTT
CASSFGGNEKLFF
>TRBV18|.|TRBD1|TRBJ1-2
TGTGCCAGCTCACCGCAGGGGGGACAAACGAACTATGGCTACACCTTC
CASSPQGGQTNYGYTF
>TRBV23-1|.|.|TRBJ1-1
TGCGCCAGCAGTCAATCGAACGACAGTTTGAACACTGAAGCTTTCTTT
CASSQSNDSLNTEAFF
>TRBV9|.|.|TRBJ2-3
TGTGCCAGCAGCGTTATGCGGGGCACAGATACGCAGTATTTT
CASSVMRGTDTQYF
>TRBV2|.|.|TRBJ2-2
TGTGCCAGCGGCGGGGCGAACACCGGGGAGCTGTTTTTT
CASGGANTGELFF
>TRBV28|.|.|TRBJ2-1
TGTGCCAGCAGTCAATTGACAGCCTACAATGAGCAGTTCTTC
CASSQLTAYNEQFF
>TRBV6-2/TRBV6-3|.|.|TRBJ2-7
TGTGCCAGCAGTTACCTCGATGTCTTGTCCTCCTACGAGCAGTACTTC
CASSYLDVLSSYEQYF
>TRBV4-1|.|.|TRBJ2-1
TGCGCCAGCAGCCAAGCGCCATCCCTCGGGGAGCAGTTCTTC
CASSQAPSLGEQFF
>TRBV7-9|.|.|TRBJ2-5
TGTGCCAGCAGCTTATCGGAGACCCAGTACTTC
CASSLSETQYF
>TRBV28|.|.|TRBJ1-2
TGTGCCACCACTGGGGGATGGGTTGGGGGCTACACCTTC
CATTGGWVGGYTF
>TRBV6-2/TRBV6-3|.|.|TRBJ2-7
TGTGCCAGCAGTTACGGACATTACTACGAGCAGTACTTC
CASSYGHYYEQYF
>TRBV7-3|.|TRBD1|TRBJ2-1
TGTGCCAGCAGCCGGGGACAGGGTCTCTACAATGAGCAGTTCTTC
CASSRGQGLYNEQFF
>TRBV19|.|TRBD2|TRBJ2-1
TGTGCCAGTAGTATTCCCCTAGCGGGCTCCTACAATGAGCAGTTCTTC
CASSIPLAGSYNEQFF
>TRBV27|.|.|TRBJ1-1
TGTGCCAGCAGTTTAGCACCAGACCTGAACACTGAAGCTTTCTTT
CASSLAPDLNTEAFF
>TRBV10-1|.|.|TRBJ1-5
TGCGCCAGCAGTGATCAGGTCAATCAGCCCCAGCATTTT
CASSDQVNQPQHF
>TRBV7-6|.|.|TRBJ2-3
TGTGCCAGCAGCTTATACCGGAGTGGAACAGATACGCAGTATTTT
CASSLYRSGTDTQYF
>TRBV11-2|.|.|TRBJ1-4
TGTGCCAGCAGCCGAAGGTATAATGAAAAACTGTTTTTT
CASSRRYNEKLFF
>TRBV14|.|TRBD2|TRBJ2-1
TGTGCCAGCAGCCCCGGGGGGCTAGCGGGAGATGAGCAGTTCTTC
CASSPGGLAGDEQFF
>TRBV25-1|.|TRBD2|TRBJ2-1
TGTGCCAGCAGTTCCCTAGCGGGAGTCTACAATGAGCAGTTCTTC
CASSSLAGVYNEQFF
>TRBV28|.|.|TRBJ1-4
TGTGCCAGCAGACGGGGGACCACCAATGAAAAACTGTTTTTT
CASRRGTTNEKLFF
>TRBV19|.|.|TRBJ1-1
TGTGCCAGCCGATTTTCTAACCAGAACACTGAAGCTTTCTTT
CASRFSNQNTEAFF
>TRBV30|.|.|TRBJ2-7
TGTGCCTGGAGTGTGACGTACGAGCAGTACTTC
CAWSVTYEQYF
>TRBV12-3/TRBV12-4|.|.|TRBJ2-5
TGTGCCAGCAGGAGGGAGTTTGGAGAGACCCAGTACTTC
CASRREFGETQYF
>TRBV27|.|.|TRBJ1-6
TGTGCCAGCAGTTTCCGGGTCTCGGGCTCCTATAATTCACCCCTCCACTTT
CASSFRVSGSYNSPLHF
>TRBV2|.|.|TRBJ2-1
TGTGCCAGCAGTGTAGCTGCTATCAATGAGCAGTTCTTC
CASSVAAINEQFF
>TRBV19|.|.|TRBJ2-7
TGTGCCAGTAGCCATCCTGGCGGGGAGCAGTACTTC
CASSHPGGEQYF
>TRBV6-5|.|.|TRBJ2-6
TGTGCCAGCAGTTTTACCGTTAACTCTGGGGCCAACGTCCTGACTTTC
CASSFTVNSGANVLTF
>TRBV28|.|TRBD1|TRBJ1-6
TGTGCCAGCAGTTGGGACGGGACAGGGAATTCACCCCTCCACTTT
CASSWDGTGNSPLHF
>TRBV11-1|.|.|TRBJ2-3
TGTGCCAGCGGGGGCGGGACGGGCACAGATACGCAGTATTTT
CASGGGTGTDTQYF
>TRBV30|.|TRBD1|TRBJ1-2
TGTGCCTGGACAGGACAGGGGAACTATGGCTACACCTTC
CAWTGQGNYGYTF
>TRBV3-1/TRBV3-2|.|TRBD1|TRBJ1-4
TGTGCCAGCAGCTCCACAGGGGGCGCTTTTGAAAAACTGTTTTTT
CASSSTGGAFEKLFF
>TRBV3-1/TRBV3-2|.|TRBD2|TRBJ2-1
TGTGCCAGCAGCCCCGCGGGAGTACCCTACAATGAGCAGTTCTTC
CASSPAGVPYNEQFF
>TRBV7-2|.|TRBD2|TRBJ2-2
TGTGCCAGCAGCCTTGGACTAGCAGTCACCGGGGAGCTGTTTTTT
CASSLGLAVTGELFF
>TRBV27|.|.|TRBJ2-7
TGTGCCAGCAGTTTCGGTACAGGGATCTACGAGCAGTACTTC
CASSFGTGIYEQYF
>TRBV7-2|once|TRBD1|TRBJ2-5
TGTGCCAGCAGCTTGACAGGGAATCAAGAGACCCAGTACTTC
CASSLTGNQETQYF
>TRBV6-5|.|.|TRBJ1-3
TGTGCCAGCAGTTCCGGGCCTTCTGGAAACACCATATATTTT
CASSSGPSGNTIYF
>TRBV6-6|once|.|TRBJ1-2
TGTGCCACCTCCTCAGTTGGGAGCTATGGCTACACCTTC
CATSSVGSYGYTF
>TRBV6-2/TRBV6-3|.|.|TRBJ2-7
TGTGCCAGCAGTTACGCGAACAGTAACGGCTACGAGCAGTACTTC
CASSYANSNGYEQYF
>TRBV4-3|.|.|TRBJ1-1
TGCGCCAGCAGCCAAGAATTGAACACTGAAGCTTTCTTT
CASSQELNTEAFF
>TRBV7-8|few|.|TRBJ1-4
TGTGCCAGCAGCAGAGGGTTTGAAAAACTGTTTTTT
CASSRGFEKLFF
>TRBV25-1|.|.|TRBJ1-5
TGTGCCAGCAGTGCCCCAGGGGGCAATCAGCCCCAGCATTTT
CASSAPGGNQPQHF
>TRBV5-1|.|.|TRBJ2-2
TGCGCCAGCAGCTTGTTGGGACACTCGGATACCGGGGAGCTGTTTTTT
CASSLLGHSDTGELFF
>TRBV27|.|.|TRBJ2-6
TGTGCCAGCAGTTTTCTCCCTCTCGTCCTGACTTTC
CASSFLPLVLTF